This T cell receptor beta chain comes out of a study of blood T cell repertoires in COVID-19. Participant reports of clinical history set cohort assignment. Libraries were prepared by immunoSEQ multiplex PCR; TCRdb keeps only in-frame clonotypes and omits some of them. The sample has 350,000 to 450,000 clones, roughly 92% seen once. Trimming stripped 10 bases from V and 8 bases from J, with 17 bases between. There are 13 residues in the CDR3. The sequence came from a woman between 40 and 50 years old who had been exposed to COVID-19. The chain is built from TRBV12-3 or TRBV12-4 and TRBJ2-2; no clear D. Material for sequencing was PBMCs or T cells enriched from blood (not recorded which). CDR3 protein: CAILVPRRGELFF. CDR3 DNA sequence: TGTGCCATCCTAGTCCCCCGGAGAGGGGAGCTGTTTTTT.